This TCR beta chain was observed in a study of a mutant IDH1 vaccine in newly diagnosed glioma (dated by TCRdb to about 2021). General notes on the study: Of the roughly 34 treated patients, roughly 60% were male and roughly 38% were female, and a mean age of roughly 37 years was recorded. Before enrollment, patients had received standard therapy of radiotherapy alone, temozolomide alone, or radiochemotherapy with temozolomide; most received the combination. Peripheral blood was collected at six visits: V03 (baseline), V05, V07, V10, V12 and V13. For exploratory analyses, longitudinal TCRB deep sequencing was carried out in around 26 treated patients wherever samples were available.

CDR1 and CDR2 are drawn from the germline V gene: SQVTM, ANQGSEA. Trimming takes 5 bases off V and 7 bases off J; junction bases not matched to a gene: 6. Reading from cysteine to phenylalanine, the CDR3 counts 13 amino acids. Only the CDR3 part of the read is kept: 39 bases, read in frame from the first base. The investigation overall reported the following: Vaccine-induced immune responses across multiple MHC alleles were detected in 85% to 95% of patients. Selection of PBMC samples for TCRB deep sequencing was based on availability. The authors noted that analyses of patient blood samples could not be reproduced because of sample limitations. Pseudoprogression seemed to be unrelated to changes in the top peripheral T cell clonotypes found by TCRB sequencing.

With respect to this clone: The specificity of this receptor is unknown. No clone much larger than this one lies a single base away; base qualities are absent.

In the paper's terms, the time point label means: baseline, week 1 (first vaccination visit). Sample treatment or condition, as interpreted from the label and publication: pre-vaccination baseline after standard-of-care therapy. Newly diagnosed WHO grade 3 or 4 IDH1-mutant astrocytomas showing loss of nuclear ATRX were present in the donors. The samples were drawn from NOA16, a multicentre, single-arm, open-label phase I trial in Germany that tested a mutant IDH1 peptide vaccine in humans for the first time. Blood drawn at visit V03 was used as the baseline sample for immunogenicity testing. Genomic DNA for TCRB sequencing was extracted from EDTA blood using the DNeasy Blood and Tissue Kit. The library was made by the immunoSEQ multiplex PCR assay. Rearranged TCR beta chain sequences were amplified using the hsTCRB Kit according to the manufacturer's protocol. Sequencing of TCRB libraries was carried out on an Illumina MiSeq. The authors' analysis ran thus. Demultiplexing, trimming and gene mapping were performed with the kit vendor's proprietary platform. TCRdb's version of the immuneACCESS table is confined to in-frame rearrangements and falls short of the full clone set. An unresolved V gene accounts for under half of the shortfall where checked; the remainder is of unknown origin. The D gene and trimming were derived from the DNA, and the V and J assignments and clone size from that table. For this sample the table gives about 67,000 clones, of which 80% to 90% were detected only once. The ten largest clones add up to approximately 4.3% of the sample.

Rearrangement joined TRBV29-1 to TRBJ2-7, and 12 junctional nucleotides match TRBD1. Sequenced here: peripheral blood mononuclear cells (PBMCs), sampled from a glioma patient treated with radiotherapy, temozolomide or both. The sequence was obtained from a woman in her late teens or twenties with glioma. Some clones in this sample may be carry-over from other donors' samples. The bases read TGCAGCGTTCTCGGGACAGGGGGCATAGAGCAGTACTTC. This codes for CSVLGTGGIEQYF.